This TCR beta chain was identified during a study of early T cells in non-severe SARS-CoV-2 infection. About the study: Sequencing input comprised bulk RNA from unsorted whole blood; chain pairing was not available.

The CDR3 extends over 15 amino acids. Germline-derived CDR1 and CDR2 are SGHRS and YFSETQ. Trimming cost V 3 bases and J 0 bases, with 10 bases left between them. In the library, individual cDNA molecules carried attached unique molecular identifiers. TCRdb reprocessed the 5' RACE reads with MiXCR, giving one entry per CDR3 protein. The sample lists about 34,000 distinct CDR3 sequences; 6% to 7% were seen once. At least ten counts were recorded for this clonotype. Sequenced input: whole blood. The receptor was isolated from an adult who was a healthcare worker with PCR-confirmed SARS-CoV-2 infection or an uninfected control (not recorded which). The chain uses TRBV5-1 and TRBJ1-5; D is perhaps TRBD1 (6 bases). CDR3 coding DNA: TGCGCCAGCAGCTGGACAGATCGTAGCAATCAGCCCCAGCATTTT. Its translation is CASSWTDRSNQPQHF.